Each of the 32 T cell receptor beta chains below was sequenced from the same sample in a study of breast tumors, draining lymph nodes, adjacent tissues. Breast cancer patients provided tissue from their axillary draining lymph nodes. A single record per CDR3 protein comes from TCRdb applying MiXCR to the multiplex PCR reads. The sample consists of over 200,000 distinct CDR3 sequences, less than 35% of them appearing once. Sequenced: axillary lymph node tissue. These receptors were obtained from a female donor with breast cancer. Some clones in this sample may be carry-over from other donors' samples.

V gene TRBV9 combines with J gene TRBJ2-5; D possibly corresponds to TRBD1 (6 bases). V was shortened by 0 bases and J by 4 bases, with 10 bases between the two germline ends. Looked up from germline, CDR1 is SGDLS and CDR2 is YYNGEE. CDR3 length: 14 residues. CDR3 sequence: CASSVAGGLETQYF. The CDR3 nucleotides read TGTGCCAGCAGCGTAGCTGGGGGCTTAGAGACCCAGTACTTC.

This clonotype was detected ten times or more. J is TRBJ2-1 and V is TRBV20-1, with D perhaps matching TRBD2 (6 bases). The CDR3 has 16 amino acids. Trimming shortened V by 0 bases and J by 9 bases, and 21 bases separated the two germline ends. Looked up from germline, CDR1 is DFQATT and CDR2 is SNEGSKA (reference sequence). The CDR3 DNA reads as TGCAGTGCTAGAGAGCCACGGGGAGGCACGTGGGGTGAGCAGTTCTTC. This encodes CSAREPRGGTWGEQFF.

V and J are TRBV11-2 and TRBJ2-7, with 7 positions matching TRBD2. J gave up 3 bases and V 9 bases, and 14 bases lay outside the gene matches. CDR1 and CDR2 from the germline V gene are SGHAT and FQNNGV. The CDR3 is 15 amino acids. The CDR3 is CASKLASGLSYEQYF. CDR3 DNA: TGTGCCAGTAAGCTGGCTAGCGGATTAAGCTACGAGCAGTACTTC.

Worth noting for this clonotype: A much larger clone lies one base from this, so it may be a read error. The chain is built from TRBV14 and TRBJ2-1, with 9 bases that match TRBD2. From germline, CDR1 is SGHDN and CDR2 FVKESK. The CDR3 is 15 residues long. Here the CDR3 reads CASSRRGGARDEPFF. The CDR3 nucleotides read TGTGCCAGCAGCCGACGCGGGGGGGCCAGGGATGAGCCGTTCTTC.

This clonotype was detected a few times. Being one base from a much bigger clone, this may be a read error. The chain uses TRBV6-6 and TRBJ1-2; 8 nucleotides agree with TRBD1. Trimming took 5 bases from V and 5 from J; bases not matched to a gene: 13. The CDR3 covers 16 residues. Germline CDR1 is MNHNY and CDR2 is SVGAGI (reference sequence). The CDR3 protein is CASSPETTTGEYGYTF. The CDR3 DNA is TGTGCCAGCAGTCCCGAGACGACGACAGGGGAGTATGGCTACACCTTC.

CDR3 protein: CASSYRNSVYYGYTF. In DNA form, the CDR3 reads TGTGCCAGCAGTTATAGGAACAGCGTCTACTATGGCTACACCTTC. The chain is built from TRBV6-2 or TRBV6-3 and TRBJ1-2, with D unresolved. Germline V gene sequence: CDR1 MNHEY, CDR2 SVGEGT. Trimming cost V 3 bases and J 3 bases, with 14 bases left between them. The CDR3 runs to 15 residues.

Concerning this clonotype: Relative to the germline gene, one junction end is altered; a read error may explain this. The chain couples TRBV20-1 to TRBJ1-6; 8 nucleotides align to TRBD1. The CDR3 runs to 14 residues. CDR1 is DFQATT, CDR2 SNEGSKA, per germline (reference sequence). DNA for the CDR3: TGCAGTGCTTCCAGGGGGCATCGGAATTCCCCCCTCCACTTT. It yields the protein CSASRGHRNSPLHF.

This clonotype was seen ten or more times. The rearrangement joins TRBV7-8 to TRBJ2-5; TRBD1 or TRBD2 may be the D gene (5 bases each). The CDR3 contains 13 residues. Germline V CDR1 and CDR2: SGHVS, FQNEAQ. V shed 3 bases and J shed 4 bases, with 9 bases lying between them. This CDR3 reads CASSLGETETQYF. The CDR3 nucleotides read TGTGCCAGCAGCTTGGGGGAAACAGAGACCCAGTACTTC.

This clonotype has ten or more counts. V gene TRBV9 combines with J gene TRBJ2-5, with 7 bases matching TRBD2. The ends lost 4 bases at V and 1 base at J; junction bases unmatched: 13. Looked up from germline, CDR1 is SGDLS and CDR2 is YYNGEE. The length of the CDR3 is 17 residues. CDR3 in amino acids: CASSRRGSGASQETQYF. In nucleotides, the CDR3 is TGTGCCAGCAGCCGACGGGGGAGCGGGGCTTCCCAAGAGACCCAGTACTTC.

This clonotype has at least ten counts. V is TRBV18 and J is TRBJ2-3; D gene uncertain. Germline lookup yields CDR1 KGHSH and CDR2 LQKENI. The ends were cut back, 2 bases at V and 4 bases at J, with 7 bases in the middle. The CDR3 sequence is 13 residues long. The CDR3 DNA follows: TGTGCCAGCTCACCAAGGATGGCAGATACGCAGTATTTT. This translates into CASSPRMADTQYF.

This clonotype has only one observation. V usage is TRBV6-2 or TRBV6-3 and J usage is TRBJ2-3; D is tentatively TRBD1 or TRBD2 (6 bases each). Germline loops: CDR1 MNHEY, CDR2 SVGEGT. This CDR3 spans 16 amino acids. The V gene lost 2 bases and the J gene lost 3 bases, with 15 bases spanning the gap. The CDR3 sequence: CASSYDRGTRTDTQYF. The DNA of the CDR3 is TGTGCCAGCAGTTACGATCGGGGGACAAGGACAGATACGCAGTATTTT.

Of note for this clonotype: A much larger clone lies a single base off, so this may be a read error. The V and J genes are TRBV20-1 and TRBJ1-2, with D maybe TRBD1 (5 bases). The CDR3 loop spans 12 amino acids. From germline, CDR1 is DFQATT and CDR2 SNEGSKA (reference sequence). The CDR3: CSAAAGGDGSTF. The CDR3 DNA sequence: TGCAGTGCTGCCGCCGGGGGGGATGGCTCCACCTTC.

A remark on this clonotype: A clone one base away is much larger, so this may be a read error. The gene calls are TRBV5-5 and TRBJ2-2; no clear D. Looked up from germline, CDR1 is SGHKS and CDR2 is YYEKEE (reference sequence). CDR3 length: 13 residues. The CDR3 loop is CASRTVGTGQLFF. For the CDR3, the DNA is TGTGCCAGCAGGACCGTGGGCACCGGGCAGCTGTTTTTT.

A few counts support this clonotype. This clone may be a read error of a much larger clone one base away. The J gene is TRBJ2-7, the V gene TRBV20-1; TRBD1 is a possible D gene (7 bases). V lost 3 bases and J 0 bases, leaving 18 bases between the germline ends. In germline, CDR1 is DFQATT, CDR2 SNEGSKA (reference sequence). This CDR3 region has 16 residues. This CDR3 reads CSASYPQGGTSYEQYF. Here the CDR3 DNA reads TGCAGTGCTAGCTACCCCCAGGGGGGCACCTCCTACGAGCAGTACTTC.

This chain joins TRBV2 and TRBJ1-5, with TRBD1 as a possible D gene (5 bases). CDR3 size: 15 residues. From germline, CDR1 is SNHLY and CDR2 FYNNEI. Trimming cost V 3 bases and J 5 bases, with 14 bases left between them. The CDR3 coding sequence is TGTGCCAGCAGTGACAGGGAAGGTAATGATCAGCCCCAGCATTTT. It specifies CASSDREGNDQPQHF.

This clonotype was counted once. The CDR3 nucleotides read TGTGCCAGCAGCGTAGAGTCAGGGGGGGTCAAAAACATTCAGTACTTC. This translates into CASSVESGGVKNIQYF. This sequence joins TRBV9 and TRBJ2-4; either TRBD1 or TRBD2 may supply D (7 bases each). The CDR3 totals 16 residues. Looked up from germline, CDR1 is SGDLS and CDR2 is YYNGEE. The V gene lost 0 bases and the J gene lost 3 bases, with 13 bases spanning the gap.

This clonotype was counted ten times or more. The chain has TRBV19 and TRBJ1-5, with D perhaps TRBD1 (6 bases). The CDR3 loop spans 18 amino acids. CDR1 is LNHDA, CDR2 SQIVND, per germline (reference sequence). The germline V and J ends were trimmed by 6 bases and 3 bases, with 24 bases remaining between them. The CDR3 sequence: CASRGRGLQGLYNQPQHF. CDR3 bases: TGTGCCAGTAGGGGGAGGGGATTACAGGGCCTGTACAATCAGCCCCAGCATTTT.

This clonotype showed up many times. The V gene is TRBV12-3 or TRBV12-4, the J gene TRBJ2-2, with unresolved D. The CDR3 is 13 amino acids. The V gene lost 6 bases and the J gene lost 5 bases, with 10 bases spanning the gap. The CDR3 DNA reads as TGTGCCAGCAGCTATAGAAGGACCGGGGAGCTGTTTTTT. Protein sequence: CASSYRRTGELFF.

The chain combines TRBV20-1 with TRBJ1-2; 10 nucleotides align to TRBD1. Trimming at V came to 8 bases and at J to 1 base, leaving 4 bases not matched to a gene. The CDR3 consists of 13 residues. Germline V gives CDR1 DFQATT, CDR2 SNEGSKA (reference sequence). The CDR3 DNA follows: TGCAGTTACTGGACAGGGGGTAACTATGGCTACACCTTC. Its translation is CSYWTGGNYGYTF.

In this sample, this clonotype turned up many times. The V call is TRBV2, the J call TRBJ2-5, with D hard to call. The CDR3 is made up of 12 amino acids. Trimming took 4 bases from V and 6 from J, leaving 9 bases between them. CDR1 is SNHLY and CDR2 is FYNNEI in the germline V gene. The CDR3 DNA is TGTGCCAGCAGTGTAGGCGAAAAGACCCAGTACTTC. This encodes CASSVGEKTQYF.

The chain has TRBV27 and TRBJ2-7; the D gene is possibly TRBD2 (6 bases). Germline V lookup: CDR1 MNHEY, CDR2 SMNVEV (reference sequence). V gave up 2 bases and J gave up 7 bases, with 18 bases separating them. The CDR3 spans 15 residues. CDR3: CASSLVARYGGEQYF. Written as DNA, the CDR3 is TGTGCCAGCAGTTTAGTAGCCCGCTATGGGGGGGAGCAGTACTTC.

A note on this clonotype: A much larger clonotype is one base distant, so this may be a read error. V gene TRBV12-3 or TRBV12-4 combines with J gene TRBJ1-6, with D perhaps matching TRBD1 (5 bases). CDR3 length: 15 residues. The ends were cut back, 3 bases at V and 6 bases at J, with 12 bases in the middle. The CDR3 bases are TGTGCCAGCAGTTTCCGGGTTGGGGCTAATTCACCCCTCCACTTT. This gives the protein CASSFRVGANSPLHF.

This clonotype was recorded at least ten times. The chain's CDR3 is CASSLVGGTSTDTQYF. CDR3 sequence (DNA): TGTGCCAGCAGCTTAGTCGGGGGTACTAGCACAGATACGCAGTATTTT. J is TRBJ2-3 and V is TRBV7-6, with D perhaps TRBD2 (6 bases). There are 16 residues in the CDR3. From germline, CDR1 is SGHVS and CDR2 FNYEAQ. Trimming cost V 1 base and J 0 bases, with 11 bases left between them.

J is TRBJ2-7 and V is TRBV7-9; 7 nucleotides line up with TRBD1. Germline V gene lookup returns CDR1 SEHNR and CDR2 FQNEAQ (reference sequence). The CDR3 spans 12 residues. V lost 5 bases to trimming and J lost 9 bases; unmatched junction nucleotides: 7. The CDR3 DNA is TGTGCCAGCAGCCAACAGGGGCACGGGCAGTACTTC. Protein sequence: CASSQQGHGQYF. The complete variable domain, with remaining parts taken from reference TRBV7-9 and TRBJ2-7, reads DTGVSQNPRHKITKRGQNVTFRCDPISEHNRLYWYRQTLGQGPEFLTYFQNEAQLEKSRLLSDRFSAERPKGSFSTLEIQRTEQGDSAMYLCASSQQGHGQYFGPGTRLTVT.

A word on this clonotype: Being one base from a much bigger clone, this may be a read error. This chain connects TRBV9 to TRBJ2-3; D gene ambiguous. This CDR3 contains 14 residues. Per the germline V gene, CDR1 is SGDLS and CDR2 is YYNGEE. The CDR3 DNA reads TGTGCCAGCACCCCTCGGGTGAGCACAGATACGCGGTATTTT. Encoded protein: CASTPRVSTDTRYF.

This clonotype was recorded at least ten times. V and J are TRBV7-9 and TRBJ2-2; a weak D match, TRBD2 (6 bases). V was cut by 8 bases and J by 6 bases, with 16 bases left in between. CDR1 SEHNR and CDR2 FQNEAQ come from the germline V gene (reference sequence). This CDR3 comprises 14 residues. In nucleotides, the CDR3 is TGTGCCAGCGGGGGGACCGTGGGTGCCGGGGAGCTGTTTTTT. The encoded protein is CASGGTVGAGELFF. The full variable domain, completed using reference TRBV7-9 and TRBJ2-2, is DTGVSQNPRHKITKRGQNVTFRCDPISEHNRLYWYRQTLGQGPEFLTYFQNEAQLEKSRLLSDRFSAERPKGSFSTLEIQRTEQGDSAMYLCASGGTVGAGELFFGEGSRLTVL.

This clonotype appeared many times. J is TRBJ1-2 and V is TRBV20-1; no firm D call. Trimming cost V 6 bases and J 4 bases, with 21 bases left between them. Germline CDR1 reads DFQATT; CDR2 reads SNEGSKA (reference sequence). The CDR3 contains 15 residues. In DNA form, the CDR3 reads TGCAGTGCCAATAAGATAGGAAAGCTCGGCTATGGCTACACCTTC. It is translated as CSANKIGKLGYGYTF.

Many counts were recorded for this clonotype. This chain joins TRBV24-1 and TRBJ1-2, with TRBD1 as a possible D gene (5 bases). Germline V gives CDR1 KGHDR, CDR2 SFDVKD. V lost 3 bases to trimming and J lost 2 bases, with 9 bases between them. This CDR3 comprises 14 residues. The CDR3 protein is CATSDAGGNYGYTF. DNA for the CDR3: TGTGCCACCAGTGATGCCGGGGGAAACTATGGCTACACCTTC.

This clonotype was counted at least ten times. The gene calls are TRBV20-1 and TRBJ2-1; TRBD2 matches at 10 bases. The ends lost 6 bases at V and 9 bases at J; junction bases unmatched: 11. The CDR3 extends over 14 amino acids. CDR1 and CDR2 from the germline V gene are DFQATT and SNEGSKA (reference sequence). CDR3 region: CSAPLAGAKGEQFF. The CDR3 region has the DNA TGCAGTGCCCCCCTAGCGGGAGCAAAGGGTGAGCAGTTCTTC.

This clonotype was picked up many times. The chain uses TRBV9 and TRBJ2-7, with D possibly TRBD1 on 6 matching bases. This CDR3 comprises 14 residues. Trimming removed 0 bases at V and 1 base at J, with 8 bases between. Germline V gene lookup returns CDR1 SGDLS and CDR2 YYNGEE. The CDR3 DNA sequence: TGTGCCAGCAGCGTAGCAGGGGCATCCTACGAGCAGTACTTC. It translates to CASSVAGASYEQYF. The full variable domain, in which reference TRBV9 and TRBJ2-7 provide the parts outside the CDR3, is DSGVTQTPKHLITATGQRVTLRCSPRSGDLSVYWYQQSLDQGLQFLIQYYNGEERAKGNILERFSAQQFPDLHSELNLSSLELGDSALYFCASSVAGASYEQYFGPGTRLTVT.

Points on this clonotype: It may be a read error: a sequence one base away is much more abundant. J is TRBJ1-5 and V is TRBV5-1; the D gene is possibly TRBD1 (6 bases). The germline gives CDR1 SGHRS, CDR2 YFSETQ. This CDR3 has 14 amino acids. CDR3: CASSLSPGDQPQHF. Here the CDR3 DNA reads TGTGCCAGCAGCTTGTCCCCAGGGGATCAGCCCCAGCATTTT.

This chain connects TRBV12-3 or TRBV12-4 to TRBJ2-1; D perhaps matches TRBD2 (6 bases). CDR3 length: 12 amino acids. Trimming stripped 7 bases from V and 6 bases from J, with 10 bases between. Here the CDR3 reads CASNLGGNEQFF. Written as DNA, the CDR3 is TGTGCCAGCAACCTCGGGGGCAATGAGCAGTTCTTC.